This T cell receptor (beta chain) was sequenced in a study of blood T cells in healthy people across ages. This clonotype was counted a few times. A sample-barcoded 5' primer and a J-beta primer mix were used in a second PCR of roughly 6 to 11 cycles. TCRdb re-analysed the 5' RACE reads in MiXCR, keeping a single row per CDR3 protein. Of about 640,000 distinct CDR3 sequences listed, about 54% are singletons. J lost 8 bases, V lost 0 bases, and 6 bases had no gene match. Germline CDR1 reads MNHNY; CDR2 reads SVGAGI (reference sequence). The CDR3 is 14 amino acids. The specimen was blood. This sequence was found in a man between 60 and 75 years old in good health. The chain carries TRBV6-6 and TRBJ1-2; 7 bases are a match to TRBD1. The CDR3 sequence is CASSYSEGARGYTF. The DNA for the CDR3 is TGTGCCAGCAGTTACTCGGAGGGGGCGCGAGGCTACACCTTC.